This T cell receptor (beta chain) was identified in a study of cytomegalovirus exposure and HLA in healthy donors. About the study: Most donors, around 81% of a few hundred genotyped, fell in the Caucasian-associated ancestry cluster.

A note on this clone: Its antigen is not known.

The PCR used 60 Vbeta and 13 Jbeta primers. The protocol was immunoSEQ multiplex PCR, while the TCRdb copy is restricted to in-frame clones and leaves out a portion. The sample contains 160,000 or so clones, 84% of which appear only once. This CDR3 region has 14 residues. The V and J ends lost 1 base and 1 base respectively, with 9 bases between them. Looked up from germline, CDR1 is SGHRS and CDR2 is YFSETQ. Study-wide results and limits: Researchers had no immune exposure information except CMV serostatus available. TCR association rates varied by HLA locus in a later analysis, with DRB1 highest and HLA-C lowest. A later analysis appeared to link common viral pathogens to several of the most significant clusters.

The chain couples TRBV5-1 to TRBJ2-7; D might be TRBD1 (5 bases). The source material was PBMCs. This receptor was identified in a man under 40 in good health and CMV-seronegative. CDR3 sequence: CASSLLPGSYEQYF. The CDR3 DNA follows: TGCGCCAGCAGCTTGCTACCAGGGTCCTACGAGCAGTACTTC. Full variable domain (remainder filled in from reference TRBV5-1 and TRBJ2-7): KAGVTQTPRYLIKTRGQQVTLSCSPISGHRSVSWYQQTPGQGLQFLFEYFSETQRNKGNFPGRFSGRQFSNSRSEMNVSTLELGDSALYLCASSLLPGSYEQYFGPGTRLTVT.